This T cell receptor (beta chain) was identified during a study of T-cell memory formation after mild COVID-19 listed by TCRdb under 2021. Background for the entire study: TCR sequence clusters from the two donors were largely donor specific. In a couple of donors, T-cell clones that expanded and contracted after mild COVID-19 were followed by sequencing TCRalpha and TCRbeta repertoires longitudinally. The cohort was made up of two young adult volunteers, one female and one male, who were previously healthy.

Points the paper makes about the study in general: Contracting CD4+ clones were found mainly in CM and EM memory subsets, while CD8+ clones were enriched in EMRA. The study covered only a couple of mild cases, and larger cohorts including severe cases with pre-infection samples were considered necessary. SARS-CoV-2 specificity of the second-wave clones peaking on day 37 was not confirmed. Balanced CD4/CD8 phenotypes were observed for clones contracting from day 15 to 85, whereas a bias towards CD4+ was observed for a second wave of clones expanding from day 15 to 37. Some responding clones were detected in pre-infection memory, suggesting pre-existing cross-reactive memory T cells joined the SARS-CoV-2 response.

The instrument given in TCRdb is Illumina NovaSeq 6000. TCRalpha and TCRbeta cDNA libraries were constructed by 5'RACE with constant-segment primers, with sample barcodes and unique molecular identifiers being introduced. Trizol reagent was used to extract RNA from every sample. Library amplification was performed in two PCR steps, and a second sample barcode and Illumina TruSeq adapters were introduced in the second step. Sequencing of libraries was performed on an Illumina NovaSeq with 2 x 150 bp paired-end reads. Under the source paper's analysis protocol: The reads were demultiplexed and collapsed into UMI-guided consensus sequences using migec v1.2.7. With mixcr v2.1.11, UMI consensuses were aligned to TRA and TRB V and J templates and assembled into clonotypes. Clonotypes were classified as expanded or contracted when called significant by both edgeR and NoisET, with noise models trained on biological replicates. For edgeR calls, the cutoffs were a false discovery rate-adjusted p below 0.01 and a log2 fold-change threshold of 1. As an exploratory analysis of dynamics, max-normalized trajectories of the 1000 most abundant clonotypes were examined with PCA combined with hierarchical clustering. The CD4 or CD8 phenotype of responding clones was assigned using the separately sequenced CD4+ and CD8+ repertoires. The raw public reads went through TCRdb reprocessing: fastp at Q25, MiXCR clone calling, in-frame beta chains kept. Identical CDR3 protein sequences are pooled into one entry, listed with their most common genes and DNA. The V and J calls were not made by the authors but by TCRdb's processing. In this sample the table shows approximately 150,000 distinct CDR3 sequences, more than 14% of which occur a single time. The top ten clones comprise 13% to 15% of the sample.

Ficoll-Paque density gradient centrifugation was used to isolate PBMCs. Regarding this clonotype: Its antigen is not yet known. Within one base of it there is no much larger clone, and no base qualities were kept.

There are 15 amino acids in the CDR3, from cysteine to phenylalanine inclusive. The retained sequence is limited to the CDR3, 45 bases, with the frame set at the first base. V is pruned by 5 bases and J by 3 bases, leaving 7 bases of the junction without a gene match. Here the chain combines TRBV12-3 or TRBV12-4 and TRBJ2-7; 10 bases in the junction line up with TRBD1. The specimen sequenced was PBMCs or a T cell subset sorted from them (not recorded which). The TCR was taken from an adult woman who had mild COVID-19 (a few samples of this study predate the infection). The sample titles of this study are shuffled in the database, so cell type and time point are left out; the donor was told from shared clones. The CDR3 corresponds to CASSTPGQGIYEQYF. The sequenced DNA: TGTGCCAGCAGTACCCCGGGACAGGGGATCTACGAGCAGTACTTC.